Following are 10 T cell receptor beta chains from one sample sequenced in a study of T cells after yellow fever vaccination (dated by TCRdb to between 2019 and 2020). The library was generated by 5' RACE. TCRdb lists the instrument as Illumina NovaSeq 6000. The public reads were reprocessed in TCRdb via fastp at Q25 and MiXCR, keeping in-frame beta chains. Rows with a matching CDR3 protein are joined into one entry that keeps the most common DNA and genes. Present in this sample are some 200,000 distinct CDR3 sequences, about 3% of which were seen just once. In total, the top ten clones hold less than 3.5% of the sample. The treatment or condition label corresponds to: live attenuated yellow fever vaccine strain. This sample comprised CD4+ T cells sorted from PBMCs, obtained 10 days after the yellow fever booster vaccination. The receptor source for this set is a man aged 18 to 29 who received the YFV17D yellow fever vaccine.

The sample holds many counts of this clonotype. The chain carries TRBV4-3 and TRBJ2-7, with D possibly being TRBD1 (5 bases). Trimming left V 0 bases short and J 6 bases short, with 12 bases between. Germline V lookup: CDR1 LGHNA, CDR2 YSLEER. The CDR3 extends over 14 amino acids. CDR3 nucleotide sequence: TGCGCCAGCAGCCAAGACCTCAGGGTCGGCGAGCAGTACGTC. This sequence encodes CASSQDLRVGEQYV.

The sample holds many counts of this clonotype. The chain has TRBV7-2 and TRBJ1-1; tentative D call: TRBD1 (6 bases). Germline CDR1 reads SGHTA; CDR2 reads FQGNSA. This CDR3 region has 16 residues. The V end lost 5 bases, the J end lost 3 bases, and 19 bases lay between the germline ends. DNA for the CDR3: TGTGCCAGCAGCCCACAGGGTCTCACAGCTTACACTGAAGCTTTCTTT. Residues: CASSPQGLTAYTEAFF.

This clonotype was recorded at least ten times. The chain couples TRBV4-1 to TRBJ1-1; D is possibly TRBD1 (5 bases). The V gene's germline CDR1 is MGHRA and CDR2 YSYEKL. Trimming stripped 3 bases from V and 5 bases from J, with 10 bases between. CDR3 length: 13 amino acids. The CDR3 loop reads CASSQDYRTEAFF. For the CDR3, the DNA is TGCGCCAGCAGCCAGGACTACAGGACTGAAGCTTTCTTT.

V usage is TRBV7-6 and J usage is TRBJ2-1, with 7 positions matching TRBD1. CDR1 and CDR2 (germline): SGHVS, FNYEAQ. V lost 2 bases and J lost 6; bases outside the gene matches: 7. CDR3 size: 15 residues. The CDR3: CASSLPTGKFNEQFF. The CDR3, as DNA: TGTGCCAGCAGCTTACCGACAGGGAAATTCAATGAGCAGTTCTTC.

This clonotype came up many times. The chain recombines TRBV2 with TRBJ2-6; D uncertain. V was cut by 6 bases and J by 2 bases, with 8 bases left in between. Germline values: CDR1 SNHLY, CDR2 FYNNEI. CDR3 length: 14 residues. Written as DNA, the CDR3 is TGTGCCAGCAGCCGCGATACTGGGGCCAACGTCCTGACTTTC. Translation: CASSRDTGANVLTF.

This clonotype was counted between two and nine times. The chain has TRBV20-1 and TRBJ1-1; TRBD1 might be the D (6 bases). Looked up from germline, CDR1 is DFQATT and CDR2 is SNEGSKA (reference sequence). V gave up 5 bases and J gave up 0 bases, with 13 bases separating them. The CDR3 covers 14 residues. The CDR3: CSARRGTLNTEAFF. Written as DNA, the CDR3 is TGCAGTGCTCGCCGTGGGACACTGAACACTGAAGCTTTCTTT.

The CDR3 nucleotides read TGTGCCAGCAGCGTAGGCGTCAGGGGAAACACTGAAGCTTTCTTT. This encodes CASSVGVRGNTEAFF. The V call is TRBV9, the J call TRBJ1-1; D perhaps matches TRBD1 (6 bases). The CDR3 runs 15 residues. Looked up from germline, CDR1 is SGDLS and CDR2 is YYNGEE. V lost 0 bases and J lost 2, with 11 bases in between. Full variable domain (rest looked up from reference TRBV9 and TRBJ1-1): DSGVTQTPKHLITATGQRVTLRCSPRSGDLSVYWYQQSLDQGLQFLIQYYNGEERAKGNILERFSAQQFPDLHSELNLSSLELGDSALYFCASSVGVRGNTEAFFGQGTRLTVV.

The chain uses TRBV5-4 and TRBJ2-6; D is undetermined. Per germline, CDR1 SGHNT and CDR2 YYREEE (reference sequence). The V end lost 3 bases, the J end lost 2 bases, and 12 bases lay between the germline ends. The CDR3 consists of 16 residues. CDR3 sequence: CASSYTSEAGANVLTF. The CDR3 nucleotides read TGTGCCAGCAGCTACACTTCAGAAGCTGGGGCCAACGTCCTGACTTTC. The full variable domain, rest sourced from reference TRBV5-4 and TRBJ2-6, is ETGVTQSPTHLIKTRGQQVTLRCSSQSGHNTVSWYQQALGQGPQFIFQYYREEENGRGNFPPRFSGLQFPNYSSELNVNALELDDSALYLCASSYTSEAGANVLTFGAGSRLTVL.

This clonotype was seen at least ten times. The genes are TRBV5-1 and TRBJ2-3, with 9 bases aligning to TRBD1. J lost 3 bases, V lost 4 bases, and 3 bases had no gene match. Germline-derived CDR1 and CDR2 are SGHRS and YFSETQ. This CDR3 has 14 residues. CDR3 protein: CASSTQGATDTQYF. The CDR3 coding sequence is TGCGCCAGCAGCACACAGGGGGCGACAGATACGCAGTATTTT.

Comment on this clonotype: Germline is not matched at one junction end, which may reflect a read error. The chain is built from TRBV6-1 and TRBJ1-1; the D gene is possibly TRBD1 (6 bases). Per germline, CDR1 MNHNS and CDR2 SASEGT. This CDR3 comprises 15 residues. The CDR3 DNA follows: TGTGCCAGTCACCCCGTGGAAGGGGGGAACCCTGAAGCTTTCTTT. Its protein is CASHPVEGGNPEAFF.